These T cell receptor beta chains were read from a single sample in a study of T cell therapy after organ transplantation. The assay was immunoSEQ multiplex PCR, and TCRdb's table has in-frame clones only and misses some. The data contain 15,000 to 20,000 clones, 65% to 90% of them singletons. Their cognate antigens are unknown. The sample here was CD8+ T cells from blood, taken after autologous CMV-specific T cell therapy. These receptors originate from a human patient who had received a solid organ transplant and had CMV disease. Some T cells may be provided by the graft donor. CDR3s include the opening cysteine and the closing phenylalanine or tryptophan. Each record gives: J gene, V gene, clone size, D gene, CDR3 DNA, CDR3 protein. The D gene is left open where the match is weak. Clone size is stated in some rows and not others, as once, few, many or a class when expanded.

j_call: TRBJ2-7
v_call: TRBV7-9
clone_size: NA
d_call: NA
cdr3_nt: TGTGCCAGCAGCCCCTGGGTAGCGCAGATTAGCTCCTACGAGCAGTACTTC
cdr3_aa: CASSPWVAQISSYEQYF

j_call: TRBJ2-6
v_call: TRBV9
clone_size: NA
d_call: NA
cdr3_nt: TGTGCCAGCAGCTCCCAGGGAACTGGGGCCAACGTCCTGACTTTC
cdr3_aa: CASSSQGTGANVLTF

j_call: TRBJ2-7
v_call: TRBV10-3
clone_size: once
d_call: TRBD1
cdr3_nt: TGTGCCATCAGTGACCCCGGGACAGGCCCCTACGAGCAGTACTTC
cdr3_aa: CAISDPGTGPYEQYF

j_call: TRBJ1-1
v_call: TRBV7-2
clone_size: NA
d_call: NA
cdr3_nt: TGTGCCAGCAGCACCTGGACGGATCCTTTGAACACTGAAGCTTTCTTT
cdr3_aa: CASSTWTDPLNTEAFF

j_call: TRBJ2-3
v_call: TRBV11-3
clone_size: NA
d_call: TRBD2
cdr3_nt: TGTGCCAGCAGCTTTTTTGCGGGAGGGCCCATAGATACGCAGTATTTT
cdr3_aa: CASSFFAGGPIDTQYF

j_call: TRBJ2-5
v_call: TRBV10-2
clone_size: NA
d_call: TRBD2
cdr3_nt: TGCGCCAGCAGCGCAATTGGCGGGAGGGTGGAGACCCAGTACTTC
cdr3_aa: CASSAIGGRVETQYF

j_call: TRBJ2-7
v_call: TRBV5-1
clone_size: NA
d_call: TRBD2
cdr3_nt: TGCGCCAGCAGCTTGGCGGCTAGCGGGTCCTACGAGCAGTACTTC
cdr3_aa: CASSLAASGSYEQYF

j_call: TRBJ2-7
v_call: TRBV4-1
clone_size: NA
d_call: TRBD2
cdr3_nt: TGCGCCAGCAGCCAAGTACTAGCGGACTACGAGCAGTACTTC
cdr3_aa: CASSQVLADYEQYF

j_call: TRBJ1-4
v_call: TRBV12-5
clone_size: NA
d_call: NA
cdr3_nt: TGTGCTAGTTCATTGCAGGGAGTTGTGAGACTTAATGAAAAACTGTTTTTT
cdr3_aa: CASSLQGVVRLNEKLFF

j_call: TRBJ2-7
v_call: TRBV7-8
clone_size: NA
d_call: NA
cdr3_nt: TGTGCCAGCAGCCCTGCGGGGAGAGGGGGCACGGACGAGCAGTACTTC
cdr3_aa: CASSPAGRGGTDEQYF

j_call: TRBJ2-3
v_call: TRBV25-1
clone_size: NA
d_call: NA
cdr3_nt: TGTGCCAGCAGTGAACGAAGGGGACCCCCAGATACGCAGTATTTT
cdr3_aa: CASSERRGPPDTQYF

j_call: TRBJ2-7
v_call: TRBV11-2
clone_size: NA
d_call: TRBD1
cdr3_nt: TGTGCCAGCAGCTTAACAAAAGGGACAGCCCGAACCCACTACGAGCAGTACTTC
cdr3_aa: CASSLTKGTARTHYEQYF

j_call: TRBJ2-1
v_call: TRBV7-2
clone_size: NA
d_call: TRBD1
cdr3_nt: TGTGCCAGCAGCACATGGACAGGGGCCAATGAGCAGTTCTTC
cdr3_aa: CASSTWTGANEQFF

j_call: TRBJ2-1
v_call: TRBV7-8
clone_size: NA
d_call: NA
cdr3_nt: TGTGCCAGCAGCGTCCGGGATTTTAGCTCCTACAATGAGCAGTTCTTC
cdr3_aa: CASSVRDFSSYNEQFF

j_call: TRBJ2-7
v_call: TRBV11-2
clone_size: NA
d_call: TRBD1
cdr3_nt: TGTGCCAGCAGCTCATCCGGACAGGGATACTACGAGCAGTACTTC
cdr3_aa: CASSSSGQGYYEQYF

j_call: TRBJ1-2
v_call: TRBV5-6
clone_size: NA
d_call: NA
cdr3_nt: TGTGCCAGCAGCTTGGCCGACGGTCCCTATGGCTACACCTTC
cdr3_aa: CASSLADGPYGYTF

j_call: TRBJ1-5
v_call: TRBV7-9
clone_size: NA
d_call: NA
cdr3_nt: TGTGCCAGCAGCTCTGAGACAGGATCCAATCAGCCCCAGCATTTT
cdr3_aa: CASSSETGSNQPQHF

j_call: TRBJ1-2
v_call: TRBV7-2
clone_size: NA
d_call: TRBD1
cdr3_nt: TGTGCCAGCAGCATTACAGGGGGAGACAACTATGGCTACACCTTC
cdr3_aa: CASSITGGDNYGYTF

j_call: TRBJ2-1
v_call: TRBV7-2
clone_size: once
d_call: TRBD2
cdr3_nt: TGTGCCAGCAGCTTAGAGGGGGGGCTAGCGGGATACAATGAGCAGTTCTTC
cdr3_aa: CASSLEGGLAGYNEQFF

j_call: TRBJ2-1
v_call: TRBV29-1
clone_size: NA
d_call: TRBD2
cdr3_nt: TGCAGCGTGGGACTAGCGGGGGCCGCCAATGAGCAGTTCTTC
cdr3_aa: CSVGLAGAANEQFF

j_call: TRBJ1-2
v_call: TRBV9
clone_size: NA
d_call: TRBD1
cdr3_nt: TGTGCCAGCAGCGTCGGGACAGGGGCCTATGGCTACACCTTC
cdr3_aa: CASSVGTGAYGYTF

j_call: TRBJ1-3
v_call: TRBV7-2
clone_size: NA
d_call: NA
cdr3_nt: TGTGCCAGCGGTTCCCGTGGAGCTGGAAACACCATATATTTT
cdr3_aa: CASGSRGAGNTIYF

j_call: TRBJ1-5
v_call: TRBV19
clone_size: NA
d_call: NA
cdr3_nt: TGTGCCAGTAGTATAGGACTTCGGGGCAATCAGCCCCAGCATTTT
cdr3_aa: CASSIGLRGNQPQHF

j_call: TRBJ2-7
v_call: TRBV7-2
clone_size: NA
d_call: NA
cdr3_nt: TGTGCCAGCAGCTCCTGGGACGACCAAGTGGAGCAGTACTTC
cdr3_aa: CASSSWDDQVEQYF

j_call: TRBJ2-3
v_call: TRBV29-1
clone_size: NA
d_call: NA
cdr3_nt: TGCAGCGTTGAAGAAGGCAGCCCAGATACGCAGTATTTT
cdr3_aa: CSVEEGSPDTQYF

j_call: TRBJ1-3
v_call: TRBV9
clone_size: NA
d_call: NA
cdr3_nt: TGTGCCAGCAGCCCCCAAGCGAGCTCTGGAAACACCATATATTTT
cdr3_aa: CASSPQASSGNTIYF

j_call: TRBJ2-1
v_call: TRBV4-3
clone_size: NA
d_call: NA
cdr3_nt: TGCGCCAGCAGCCAAGCGTGGGGGGACAATGAGCAGTTCTTC
cdr3_aa: CASSQAWGDNEQFF

j_call: TRBJ2-3
v_call: TRBV5-1
clone_size: NA
d_call: NA
cdr3_nt: TGCGCCAGCAGCGGCCAGGGGTATGGGACAGATACGCAGTATTTT
cdr3_aa: CASSGQGYGTDTQYF

j_call: TRBJ2-3
v_call: TRBV6-5
clone_size: NA
d_call: TRBD2
cdr3_nt: TGTGCCAGCAGTTTTAGCGGGGGGGCCTATGATACGCAGTATTTT
cdr3_aa: CASSFSGGAYDTQYF

j_call: TRBJ2-1
v_call: TRBV27
clone_size: NA
d_call: TRBD1
cdr3_nt: TGTGCCAGCAGCCTTAACAGGGGCCCTTACAATGAGCAGTTCTTC
cdr3_aa: CASSLNRGPYNEQFF

j_call: TRBJ2-1
v_call: TRBV9
clone_size: NA
d_call: TRBD1
cdr3_nt: TGTGCCAGCAGCGTAATGGGACAGGGGTACAATGAGCAGTTCTTC
cdr3_aa: CASSVMGQGYNEQFF

j_call: TRBJ1-1
v_call: TRBV9
clone_size: NA
d_call: NA
cdr3_nt: TGTGCCAGCTCCAGGACGGGGGTCACTGAAGCTTTCTTT
cdr3_aa: CASSRTGVTEAFF

j_call: TRBJ2-7
v_call: TRBV30
clone_size: NA
d_call: TRBD1
cdr3_nt: TGTGCCTGGAATCCGGGACAGGGGTTTAACGAGCAGTACTTC
cdr3_aa: CAWNPGQGFNEQYF

j_call: TRBJ2-5
v_call: TRBV6-1
clone_size: NA
d_call: NA
cdr3_nt: TGTGCCAGCAGTCCACAGGGCGGGGGCTTCGAGACCCAGTACTTC
cdr3_aa: CASSPQGGGFETQYF